This is a list of T cell receptor beta chains from one sample in a study of metastatic and nonmetastatic thyroid tumors. TCRdb used MiXCR to call clones anew from the PCR reads. The sample includes tens of thousands of clones, roughly 13% of them seen just once. Sequencing input: blood. The source is a female donor with papillary thyroid cancer or a benign thyroid nodule (not recorded which). Some clones in this sample may be carry-over from other donors' samples. Each CDR3 is given with its conserved first and last residue. A D gene is named only where the DNA matches it firmly.

d_call | v_call | cdr3_aa
TRBD1 | TRBV4-1 | CASSQDRGRNYEQYF
NA | TRBV28 | CASICPGIYNEQFF
TRBD2 | TRBV7-2 | CASSLVGDGRGQETQYF
NA | TRBV7-9 | CASSVGRENKAFF
TRBD2 | TRBV5-1 | CASSLLAGGSTDTQYF
NA | TRBV6-1 | CASSGRGENSPLHF
NA | TRBV7-2 | CASSLYVDSGNTIYF
NA | TRBV27 | CASRARERAGRLFF
NA | TRBV11-2 | CASSEGGLQPYEQYF
TRBD2 | TRBV7-3 | CASSSVGGRSDTQYF
NA | TRBV30 | CAWRETQGSSYNSPLHF
NA | TRBV5-1 | CASSLGSHHLVNTQYF
NA | TRBV20-1 | CSARDTQGITGELFF
NA | TRBV9 | CASSVEAGEQYF
TRBD1 | TRBV7-2 | CASSPKLQGGYGYTF
TRBD2 | TRBV6-1 | CASTAAGRPHYEQYF
TRBD2 | TRBV19 | CASSPGTSGPWQGETQYF